These 25 T cell receptor beta chains came from one sample sequenced in a study of T cell responses to AZD1222 COVID-19 vaccine (dated by TCRdb to about 2021). In the paper's terms, the time point label means: baseline before first vaccination. To prepare the library, the immunoSEQ multiplex PCR assay was applied. TCRdb retrieved this table from immuneACCESS and kept in-frame rearrangements only. Not all clones are present; in checked studies, unresolved V genes account for under half, and no reason is known for the remainder. Recorded for this sample are roughly 130,000 clones; about 90% of them occurred a single time. The ten largest clones represent over 1.2% of the sample. The starting material was peripheral blood, obtained on day 0 of AZD1222 vaccination. The receptors shown here come from an adult in good health.

V usage is TRBV30 and J usage is TRBJ1-5; D not resolved. The germline V and J ends were trimmed by 5 bases and 2 bases, with 22 bases remaining between them. Germline V gives CDR1 GTSNPN, CDR2 SVGIG (reference sequence). The CDR3 consists of 17 residues. CDR3: CAWSLGARPPGNQPQHF. The CDR3 DNA is TGTGCCTGGTCCCTGGGAGCCAGGCCGCCCGGCAATCAGCCCCAGCATTTT.

The chain employs TRBV7-3 and TRBJ2-6; D possibly matches TRBD1 or TRBD2 (6 bases each). The V and J ends lost 4 bases and 3 bases respectively, with 10 bases between them. The germline CDR1 and CDR2 sequences are SGHTA and FQGTGA. CDR3 length: 15 residues. Written as DNA, the CDR3 is TGTGCCAGCAGCTCACAGGGAGGTGGGGCCAACGTCCTGACTTTC. Its protein product is CASSSQGGGANVLTF.

The genes are TRBV2 and TRBJ1-6; 7 bases match TRBD1. CDR3 length equals 16 residues. With V trimmed by 4 bases and J by 3 bases, 6 bases remained unmatched. Per germline, CDR1 SNHLY and CDR2 FYNNEI. CDR3 sequence: CASSANRGHYNSPLHF. Here the CDR3 DNA reads TGTGCCAGCAGTGCTAACAGGGGTCACTATAATTCACCCCTCCACTTT. Using reference TRBV2 and TRBJ1-6 for the parts outside the CDR3, the full variable domain is EPEVTQTPSHQVTQMGQEVILRCVPISNHLYFYWYRQILGQKVEFLVSFYNNEISEKSEIFDDQFSVERPDGSNFTLKIRSTKLEDSAMYFCASSANRGHYNSPLHFGNGTRLTVT.

The chain joins TRBV5-4 to TRBJ2-7; the match to TRBD2 covers 11 bases. Losses at the gene ends were 2 bases for V and 3 bases for J; bases not matched to a gene: 7. The CDR3 loop spans 16 amino acids. Germline CDR1 is SGHNT and CDR2 is YYREEE (reference sequence). CDR3 in amino acids: CASSLAPSGGYYEQYF. The CDR3 coding sequence is TGTGCCAGCAGCTTAGCGCCTAGCGGGGGGTACTACGAGCAGTACTTC.

This chain links TRBV11-2 with TRBJ1-2, with D possibly TRBD1 on 5 matching bases. Germline CDR1 SGHAT, CDR2 FQNNGV. The CDR3 covers 15 residues. V gave up 5 bases and J gave up 3 bases, with 16 bases separating them. The DNA of the CDR3 is TGTGCCAGCAGCGCGCGGGGGGAACGGGACTATGGCTACACCTTC. This gives the protein CASSARGERDYGYTF.

The chain is built from TRBV29-1 and TRBJ1-2; TRBD1 is a possible D gene (5 bases). The ends were cut back, 4 bases at V and 3 bases at J, with 18 bases in the middle. The germline V gene encodes CDR1 SQVTM and CDR2 ANQGSEA. The CDR3 sequence is 15 residues long. CDR3 amino acids: CSVVSRREKDYGYTF. The DNA of the CDR3 is TGCAGCGTTGTAAGCCGCAGGGAGAAAGACTATGGCTACACCTTC.

The chain carries TRBV6-4 and TRBJ2-7; no firm D call. The V gene lost 2 bases and the J gene lost 3 bases, with 8 bases spanning the gap. CDR1 is MRHNA, CDR2 SNTAGT, per germline. CDR3 length: 13 residues. The CDR3: CASSDSVYYEQYF. As DNA, the CDR3 is TGTGCCAGCAGTGACAGCGTTTACTACGAGCAGTACTTC.

The J gene is TRBJ1-6, the V gene TRBV7-3; possibly TRBD1 for D (5 bases). The V end lost 3 bases, the J end lost 10 bases, and 16 bases lay between the germline ends. CDR3 length: 15 amino acids. CDR1 is SGHTA, CDR2 FQGTGA, per germline. This chain's CDR3 is CASSFFRAEESPLHF. DNA of the CDR3: TGTGCCAGCAGCTTTTTCAGGGCTGAAGAATCACCCCTCCACTTT.

The chain has TRBV18 and TRBJ1-1; no reliable D call. The germline V and J ends were trimmed by 0 bases and 1 base, with 12 bases remaining between them. CDR1 is KGHSH and CDR2 is LQKENI in the germline V gene. This CDR3 region has 16 residues. CDR3 DNA: TGTGCCAGCTCACCACCGCAGGTTTTAGCGAACACTGAAGCTTTCTTT. Its protein is CASSPPQVLANTEAFF.

The chain has TRBV28 and TRBJ2-3; 13 nucleotides align to TRBD2. Germline-derived CDR1 and CDR2 are MDHEN and SYDVKM. The J segment lost 3 bases and the V segment lost 10 bases, leaving 13 bases of the junction unmatched. CDR3 size: 17 residues. CDR3 in amino acids: CATRGGTSGAGTDTQYF. DNA of the CDR3: TGTGCCACCCGAGGTGGGACTAGCGGGGCGGGGACAGATACGCAGTATTTT.

The chain links TRBV3-1 (or the pseudogene TRBV3-2) to TRBJ1-3; the D is unclear. Germline CDR1 reads LGHDT; CDR2 reads YNNKEL (reference sequence). The ends were cut back, 5 bases at V and 0 bases at J, with 17 bases in the middle. There are 17 residues in the CDR3. This CDR3 reads CASSVEPWRVSGNTIYF. CDR3 sequence (DNA): TGTGCCAGCAGCGTCGAGCCTTGGAGGGTCTCTGGAAACACCATATATTTT.

V and J are TRBV24-1 and TRBJ1-5, with TRBD1 identical over 7 bases. Losses at the gene ends were 3 bases for V and 5 bases for J; bases not matched to a gene: 3. The CDR3 sequence is 14 residues long. Germline V lookup: CDR1 KGHDR, CDR2 SFDVKD. CDR3 sequence (DNA): TGTGCCACCAGTGATCGGGACAGCTATCAGCCCCAGCATTTT. Encoded protein: CATSDRDSYQPQHF.

The rearrangement joins TRBV12-3 or TRBV12-4 to TRBJ1-6; D is undetermined. This CDR3 has 13 amino acids. Between the trimmed V and J ends, which lost 5 bases and 2 bases, there was a span of 4 bases. CDR3 region: CASSGPYNSPLHF. As DNA, the CDR3 is TGTGCCAGCAGTGGGCCCTATAATTCACCCCTCCACTTT.

The chain joins TRBV30 to TRBJ1-6; D call uncertain. CDR1 GTSNPN and CDR2 SVGIG come from the germline V gene (reference sequence). There are 14 residues in the CDR3. V was cut by 0 bases and J by 9 bases, with 12 bases left in between. The CDR3 region is CAWSVLGPSSPLHF. The CDR3 DNA reads TGTGCCTGGAGTGTACTAGGACCAAGTTCACCCCTCCACTTT. The full variable domain, in which reference TRBV30 and TRBJ1-6 provide the parts outside the CDR3, is SQTIHQWPATLVQPVGSPLSLECTVEGTSNPNLYWYRQAAGRGLQLLFYSVGIGQISSEVPQNLSASRPQDRQFILSSKKLLLSDSGFYLCAWSVLGPSSPLHFGNGTRLTVT.

This clone was found once. The J gene is TRBJ1-2, the V gene TRBV6-5; D not resolved. Germline V CDR1 and CDR2: MNHEY, SVGAGI. The CDR3 totals 14 residues. V lost 0 bases and J lost 2, with 7 bases in between. The CDR3 DNA sequence: TGTGCCAGCAGTTACTCTCGGCTAAACTATGGCTACACCTTC. It encodes CASSYSRLNYGYTF.

The gene calls are TRBV6-1 and TRBJ2-7, with TRBD1 matching 9 bases. Germline V lookup: CDR1 MNHNS, CDR2 SASEGT. The CDR3 loop spans 16 amino acids. Trimming cost V 2 bases and J 4 bases; bases outside gene matches: 9. CDR3 coding DNA: TGTGCCAGCAGTGAATTCGAAACAGGGGGCTTTTACGAGCAGTACTTC. Residues: CASSEFETGGFYEQYF.

The chain has TRBV28 and TRBJ2-3; 8 bases are shared with TRBD2. This CDR3 has 14 amino acids. Germline CDR1 and CDR2: MDHEN and SYDVKM. Trimming took 6 bases from V and 1 from J; bases not matched to a gene: 3. This chain's CDR3 is CASRRTSRTDTQYF. Here the CDR3 DNA reads TGTGCCAGCAGGCGGACTAGCCGCACAGATACGCAGTATTTT.

This chain joins TRBV6-6 and TRBJ1-4; no clear D gene. V gave up 5 bases and J gave up 4 bases, with 17 bases separating them. CDR1 and CDR2 (germline): MNHNY, SVGAGI (reference sequence). The CDR3 length is 16 residues. The CDR3 region has the DNA TGTGCCAGCAGTCGATCCTGGGGAGGGCTTAATGAAAAACTGTTTTTT. It encodes CASSRSWGGLNEKLFF.

The chain is built from TRBV30 and TRBJ1-2, with D possibly being TRBD1 (5 bases). Looked up from germline, CDR1 is GTSNPN and CDR2 is SVGIG (reference sequence). The germline V and J ends were trimmed by 3 bases and 1 base, with 9 bases remaining between them. This CDR3 spans 13 amino acids. CDR3 in amino acids: CAWSPGSNYGYTF. The CDR3 DNA is TGTGCCTGGAGCCCAGGGAGTAACTATGGCTACACCTTC.

The rearrangement joins TRBV7-2 to TRBJ1-2; unclear D gene. Germline CDR1 reads SGHTA; CDR2 reads FQGNSA. The germline V and J ends were trimmed by 0 bases and 4 bases, with 6 bases remaining between them. The CDR3 length is 13 residues. The chain's CDR3 is CASSLAGFYGYTF. The CDR3, as DNA: TGTGCCAGCAGCTTAGCAGGGTTCTATGGCTACACCTTC.

This chain links TRBV6-5 with TRBJ1-2, with D possibly TRBD1 on 5 matching bases. Germline-derived CDR1 and CDR2 are MNHEY and SVGAGI. The germline V and J ends were trimmed by 7 bases and 7 bases, with 16 bases remaining between them. This CDR3 contains 13 residues. The CDR3 loop reads CASNPPRDGGYTF. Written as DNA, the CDR3 is TGTGCCAGCAACCCCCCCAGGGATGGTGGCTACACCTTC.

The chain links TRBV5-1 to TRBJ2-7, with D possibly matching TRBD1 (5 bases). The germline gives CDR1 SGHRS, CDR2 YFSETQ. The CDR3 consists of 12 residues. The V end lost 2 bases, the J end lost 6 bases, and 9 bases lay between the germline ends. The chain's CDR3 is CASSFSGLEQYF. In DNA form, the CDR3 reads TGCGCCAGCAGCTTCTCAGGGCTCGAGCAGTACTTC. Looking up the rest from reference TRBV5-1 and TRBJ2-7 gives the full variable domain: KAGVTQTPRYLIKTRGQQVTLSCSPISGHRSVSWYQQTPGQGLQFLFEYFSETQRNKGNFPGRFSGRQFSNSRSEMNVSTLELGDSALYLCASSFSGLEQYFGPGTRLTVT.

The chain employs TRBV6-2 or TRBV6-3 and TRBJ2-7; D gene uncertain. Germline lookup yields CDR1 MNHEY and CDR2 SVGEGT. The V end lost 2 bases, the J end lost 6 bases, and 14 bases lay between the germline ends. This CDR3 contains 14 residues. Here the CDR3 DNA reads TGTGCCAGCAGTTACATGGCTTCTAGGGTCGAGCAGTACTTC. This gives the protein CASSYMASRVEQYF.

This clone was recorded only once. The CDR3 DNA is TGTGCCAGCAGCGATGGCCTCTCTGGAAACACCATATATTTT. Residues: CASSDGLSGNTIYF. The rearrangement uses TRBV9 and TRBJ1-3; D is ambiguous. Deletions cut 3 bases from V and 0 bases from J, with 7 bases between. The CDR3 spans 14 residues. Germline-derived CDR1 and CDR2 are SGDLS and YYNGEE. Full variable domain (rest looked up from reference TRBV9 and TRBJ1-3): DSGVTQTPKHLITATGQRVTLRCSPRSGDLSVYWYQQSLDQGLQFLIQYYNGEERAKGNILERFSAQQFPDLHSELNLSSLELGDSALYFCASSDGLSGNTIYFGEGSWLTVV.

This clone was picked up one time. The chain carries TRBV19 and TRBJ1-6; perhaps TRBD1 as D (6 bases). Germline CDR1 and CDR2: LNHDA and SQIVND (reference sequence). V lost 2 bases, J lost 8 bases, and 10 bases lay in between. The CDR3 sequence is 14 residues long. The CDR3 region has the DNA TGTGCCAGTAGTATAACAGGGCCTTATTCACCCCTCCACTTT. Encoded protein: CASSITGPYSPLHF.